A selection of T cell receptor beta chains follows, all from one sample in a study of liver allograft versus peripheral blood T cells. TCRdb passed the reads through MiXCR, listing each CDR3 protein once. The data contain 13,000 or so distinct CDR3 sequences, about a fifth of them singletons. These TCRs come from a human patient who had a liver transplant. T cells may partly derive from the graft donor. The CDR3 runs from the conserved cysteine through the conserved F or W. A D gene is named only where the DNA matches it firmly. A row's size may be missing; if present it is once, few, many or a size class.

TRBV28	few	TRBJ2-7	TRBD2	CASRGSSGGEQYF	TGTGCCAGCAGGGGCTCCTCGGGGGGGGAGCAGTACTTC
TRBV5-6	few	TRBJ2-7	NA	CASSAGGGPYEQYF	TGTGCCAGCAGCGCGGGTGGGGGTCCCTACGAGCAGTACTTC
TRBV12-3/TRBV12-4	NA	TRBJ2-7	TRBD2	CASSLSSGGRIGQYF	TGTGCCAGCAGTTTAAGTAGCGGGGGTCGTATAGGGCAGTACTTC
TRBV29-1	medium-sized	TRBJ1-2	NA	CSVGQGSRGYTF	TGCAGCGTTGGGCAGGGAAGTAGGGGCTACACCTTC
TRBV9	NA	TRBJ2-5	TRBD1	CASSVRDRLRETQYF	TGTGCCAGCAGCGTCCGGGACAGGTTACGAGAGACCCAGTACTTC
TRBV7-2	many	TRBJ1-5	NA	CASSLFNQPQHF	TGTGCCAGCAGCTTATTCAATCAGCCCCAGCATTTT
TRBV19	many	TRBJ2-4	NA	CASSIAGTFLKNIQYF	TGTGCCAGTAGTATAGCCGGGACATTTCTCAAAAACATTCAGTACTTC
TRBV18	many	TRBJ2-7	TRBD2	CASSPPMGTRGYEQYF	TGTGCCAGCTCACCACCGATGGGGACTAGGGGTTACGAGCAGTACTTC
TRBV10-3	medium-sized	TRBJ2-1	NA	CAISESPGGPSYNEQFF	TGTGCCATCAGTGAGTCACCCGGGGGGCCGTCCTACAATGAGCAGTTCTTC
TRBV6-6	medium-sized	TRBJ1-4	NA	CASSYSGGREKLFF	TGTGCCAGCAGTTACTCCGGGGGCAGAGAAAAACTGTTTTTT
TRBV20-1	NA	TRBJ1-3	NA	CSARDLPSSGNTIYF	TGCAGTGCTAGAGACCTACCGAGCTCTGGAAACACCATATATTTT
TRBV7-2	NA	TRBJ2-1	NA	CASRWEYQYNEQFF	TGTGCCAGCAGGTGGGAGTATCAGTACAATGAGCAGTTCTTC
TRBV20-1	NA	TRBJ1-1	NA	CSARPQNTEAFF	TGCAGTGCTAGACCCCAGAACACTGAAGCTTTCTTT
TRBV19	medium-sized	TRBJ1-5	NA	CASTGGAFSQPQHF	TGTGCCAGTACGGGCGGGGCGTTTAGTCAGCCCCAGCATTTT